This passage covers 29 T cell receptor beta chains from one sample sequenced in a study of blood T cell repertoires in COVID-19. TCRdb's copy holds only in-frame clones and misses some; the assay was immunoSEQ multiplex PCR. Seen here are approximately 200,000 clones, 70% to 90% observed once, and the top ten hold 2.9%. Sequencing was carried out using peripheral blood. The receptor source for this set is a middle-aged man who had recovered from COVID-19.

The chain recombines TRBV28 with TRBJ1-5; D unclear. The CDR3 spans 14 residues. Germline V gives CDR1 MDHEN, CDR2 SYDVKM. Trimming cost V 7 bases and J 0 bases, with 10 bases left between them. Here the CDR3 reads CASTLTVSNQPQHF. In nucleotides, the CDR3 is TGTGCCAGCACTCTGACTGTTAGCAATCAGCCCCAGCATTTT.

This chain connects TRBV2 to TRBJ1-5, with unresolved D. Trimming stripped 1 base from V and 4 bases from J, with 5 bases between. Germline V gene sequence: CDR1 SNHLY, CDR2 FYNNEI. The CDR3 covers 13 residues. CDR3 residues: CASSEGQNQPQHF. DNA of the CDR3: TGTGCCAGCAGTGAAGGCCAGAATCAGCCCCAGCATTTT.

The rearrangement uses TRBV28 and TRBJ2-7; TRBD2 aligns across 7 bases. The CDR3 is made up of 15 amino acids. V gave up 10 bases and J gave up 0 bases; unmatched junction bases: 12. The germline V gene has CDR1 MDHEN and CDR2 SYDVKM. In nucleotides, the CDR3 is TGTGCCACTATGTCGGGGGGAGAATCCTCCTACGAGCAGTACTTC. It encodes CATMSGGESSYEQYF.

The chain employs TRBV7-8 and TRBJ2-3; 11 bases match TRBD2. The germline CDR1 and CDR2 sequences are SGHVS and FQNEAQ. The CDR3 covers 18 residues. J gave up 2 bases and V 6 bases, and 13 bases lay outside the gene matches. CDR3 sequence reads: CASSPGLTSGGVTDTQYF. In nucleotides, the CDR3 is TGTGCCAGCAGTCCAGGACTTACTAGCGGGGGCGTCACAGATACGCAGTATTTT.

The chain links TRBV28 to TRBJ2-7; the match to TRBD1 covers 8 bases. Trimming removed 7 bases from V and 7 bases from J; junction bases left unmatched: 12. The germline V gene has CDR1 MDHEN and CDR2 SYDVKM. The length of the CDR3 is 14 residues. The CDR3 coding sequence is TGTGCCAGCATCCCGGGACAGGCCTCGGGGGAGCAGTACTTC. Translated: CASIPGQASGEQYF.

This chain connects TRBV5-1 to TRBJ1-2; D is possibly TRBD1 (6 bases). CDR3 length equals 17 residues. Trimming took 7 bases from V and 2 from J, leaving 24 bases between them. Germline V lookup: CDR1 SGHRS, CDR2 YFSETQ. The CDR3 DNA reads as TGCGCCAGCCCCTGGTATAGGGCAGGGGCGCTGAACTATGGCTACACCTTC. Translation: CASPWYRAGALNYGYTF.

The rearrangement links TRBV19 to TRBJ1-2; D unclear. Germline V gene lookup returns CDR1 LNHDA and CDR2 SQIVND (reference sequence). The CDR3 is 14 amino acids. Trimming took off 4 bases at V and 7 bases at J, with 16 bases between the two ends. The CDR3 DNA reads TGTGCCAGTAGTAGGCTCGACACAGTCGGTGGCTACACCTTC. Its protein is CASSRLDTVGGYTF.

The V and J genes are TRBV29-1 and TRBJ2-7; the D gene is possibly TRBD1 (6 bases). Germline-derived CDR1 and CDR2 are SQVTM and ANQGSEA. Trimming stripped 6 bases from V and 5 bases from J, with 14 bases between. This CDR3 contains 12 residues. The CDR3 sequence is CSVVRDIDEQYF. CDR3 nucleotide sequence: TGCAGCGTCGTAAGGGACATTGACGAGCAGTACTTC.

J is TRBJ2-5 and V is TRBV9, with D perhaps TRBD2 (6 bases). CDR1 and CDR2 from the germline V gene are SGDLS and YYNGEE. The ends were cut back, 0 bases at V and 1 base at J, with 10 bases in the middle. This CDR3 spans 15 amino acids. The chain's CDR3 is CASSVAGGSQETQYF. CDR3 bases: TGTGCCAGCAGCGTAGCTGGAGGGAGCCAAGAGACCCAGTACTTC.

V usage is TRBV7-2 and J usage is TRBJ2-1; 12 bases agree with TRBD2. The ends lost 4 bases at V and 5 bases at J; junction bases unmatched: 6. Germline CDR1 reads SGHTA; CDR2 reads FQGNSA. The CDR3 is 16 amino acids. CDR3 region: CASSWRLAGADNEQFF. The CDR3 nucleotides read TGTGCCAGCAGCTGGAGACTAGCGGGAGCGGACAATGAGCAGTTCTTC. Variable domain in full (rest from reference TRBV7-2 and TRBJ2-1): GAGVSQSPSNKVTEKGKDVELRCDPISGHTALYWYRQSLGQGLEFLIYFQGNSAPDKSGLPSDRFSAERTGGSVSTLTIQRTQQEDSAVYLCASSWRLAGADNEQFFGPGTRLTVL.

This rearrangement joins TRBV6-5 to TRBJ2-7; D perhaps matches TRBD1 (7 bases). The V gene's germline CDR1 is MNHEY and CDR2 SVGAGI. V gave up 6 bases and J gave up 2 bases, with 17 bases separating them. The CDR3 runs 15 residues. CDR3 in DNA: TGTGCCAGCAGCTCAGGGGGGACAGCGGCCTACGAGCAGTACTTC. It specifies CASSSGGTAAYEQYF.

The rearrangement uses TRBV7-9 and TRBJ1-4; 10 nucleotides match TRBD1. Germline V gene lookup returns CDR1 SEHNR and CDR2 FQNEAQ (reference sequence). The CDR3 runs to 17 residues. Trimming at V came to 3 bases and at J to 10 bases, leaving 14 bases not matched to a gene. CDR3 DNA: TGTGCCAGCAGCTTGACCCTCGGACAGGGGGAGAGGGGAAAACTGTTTTTT. Translating gives CASSLTLGQGERGKLFF.

The DNA for the CDR3 is TGTGCCACCAGTGGTCAAACTCGCGGGGTGAGGGAGACCCAGTACTTC. It translates to CATSGQTRGVRETQYF. The J gene is TRBJ2-5, the V gene TRBV24-1; weak D call: TRBD2 (6 bases). Germline V gives CDR1 KGHDR, CDR2 SFDVKD. Trimming stripped 5 bases from V and 5 bases from J, with 20 bases between. The CDR3 has 16 residues.

This clone has only one observation. The V call is TRBV18, the J call TRBJ2-2; 7 nucleotides align to TRBD1. V was pared by 3 bases and J by 4 bases, with 8 bases of the junction left unmatched. The CDR3 sequence is 16 residues long. Germline V gives CDR1 KGHSH, CDR2 LQKENI. The CDR3 DNA reads TGTGCCAGCTCACCTCAAGGGGGCTCCGCCACCGGGGAGCTGTTTTTT. As protein: CASSPQGGSATGELFF.

This sequence joins TRBV28 and TRBJ2-7; 7 bases fit TRBD1. V lost 6 bases, J lost 1 base, and 3 bases stayed unmatched. CDR3 length equals 13 residues. The germline V gene has CDR1 MDHEN and CDR2 SYDVKM. The CDR3 coding sequence is TGTGCCAGCAGGCAGGGGGTATCCTACGAGCAGTACTTC. Its translation is CASRQGVSYEQYF.

The rearrangement joins TRBV2 to TRBJ2-5; 15 nucleotides agree with TRBD2. The CDR3 is 15 amino acids. J lost 5 bases, V lost 5 bases, and 3 bases had no gene match. Germline V gene lookup returns CDR1 SNHLY and CDR2 FYNNEI. Here the CDR3 reads CASSIGTSGGETQYF. CDR3 bases: TGTGCCAGCAGTATAGGGACTAGCGGGGGGGAGACCCAGTACTTC.

The rearrangement links TRBV5-4 to TRBJ2-1, with 7 nucleotides matching TRBD2. Germline V gene sequence: CDR1 SGHNT, CDR2 YYREEE (reference sequence). V lost 4 bases to trimming and J lost 7 bases; unmatched junction nucleotides: 11. This CDR3 spans 15 amino acids. This CDR3 is CASSLQGRTSNEQFF. The CDR3 coding sequence is TGTGCCAGCAGCCTCCAGGGTCGGACTAGTAATGAGCAGTTCTTC.

The chain carries TRBV4-1 and TRBJ2-7, with 9 bases identical to TRBD2. The V and J ends lost 0 bases and 4 bases, in that order; junction bases with no gene match: 16. The germline V gene has CDR1 MGHRA and CDR2 YSYEKL. CDR3 length equals 19 residues. The CDR3 sequence is CASSQDYSLGSGRKYEQYF. The CDR3 DNA sequence: TGCGCCAGCAGCCAAGATTATTCCCTTGGGAGCGGGAGGAAATACGAGCAGTACTTC.

The chain links TRBV28 to TRBJ2-7; TRBD1 matches at 7 bases. The CDR3 sequence is 15 residues long. Trimming cost V 4 bases and J 5 bases; bases outside gene matches: 11. Per the germline V gene, CDR1 is MDHEN and CDR2 is SYDVKM. CDR3 in amino acids: CASSSEQGLFDEQYF. The CDR3 DNA follows: TGTGCCAGCAGTTCTGAACAGGGGTTATTCGACGAGCAGTACTTC.

The chain joins TRBV19 to TRBJ1-4; D remains ambiguous. Germline-derived CDR1 and CDR2 are LNHDA and SQIVND (reference sequence). Trimming took 5 bases from V and 3 from J, leaving 13 bases between them. The CDR3 is made up of 15 amino acids. CDR3 loop: CASSPLIRANEKLFF. The CDR3 nucleotides read TGTGCCAGTAGTCCTCTGATCCGAGCTAATGAAAAACTGTTTTTT.

The chain recombines TRBV5-1 with TRBJ2-2; 8 nucleotides agree with TRBD1. The CDR3 consists of 16 residues. In germline, CDR1 is SGHRS, CDR2 YFSETQ. Trimming took 6 bases from V and 0 from J; bases not matched to a gene: 7. The CDR3 reads CASTEGQGANTGELFF. CDR3 coding DNA: TGCGCCAGCACCGAAGGACAGGGAGCGAACACCGGGGAGCTGTTTTTT.

This chain joins TRBV28 and TRBJ2-1; 10 bases are a match to TRBD2. From germline, CDR1 is MDHEN and CDR2 SYDVKM. V trimming: 1 base; J trimming: 9 bases; junction bases outside the gene matches: 9. This CDR3 is 16 amino acids long. The CDR3 sequence is CASSLFLASGRSEQFF. The CDR3 bases are TGTGCCAGCAGTTTATTCCTGGCTAGCGGGAGATCTGAGCAGTTCTTC.

The chain uses TRBV27 and TRBJ1-5, with a possible D match to TRBD1 (6 bases). This CDR3 is 15 amino acids long. Germline V gene sequence: CDR1 MNHEY, CDR2 SMNVEV (reference sequence). V lost 2 bases and J 3 bases, leaving 11 bases between the germline ends. DNA of the CDR3: TGTGCCAGCAGTTTAGTACAGGGCAACAATCAGCCCCAGCATTTT. It translates to CASSLVQGNNQPQHF.

This chain links TRBV5-1 with TRBJ1-1; 8 bases fit TRBD1. J was trimmed by 7 bases and V by 0 bases; bases with no gene match: 11. Per the germline V gene, CDR1 is SGHRS and CDR2 is YFSETQ. This CDR3 is built from 16 residues. The CDR3 sequence: CASSLARPGQVVEAFF. CDR3 DNA sequence: TGCGCCAGCAGCTTGGCCCGGCCGGGACAGGTAGTTGAAGCTTTCTTT.

The V and J genes are TRBV11-2 and TRBJ2-1, with 8 bases aligning to TRBD2. Germline V gene data show CDR1 as SGHAT and CDR2 as FQNNGV. The CDR3 totals 16 residues. Unmatched junction bases numbered 5, after V lost 3 bases and J lost 1 base. In DNA form, the CDR3 reads TGTGCCAGCAGCTTGTTCACTAGCGGATCCTACAATGAGCAGTTCTTC. Protein: CASSLFTSGSYNEQFF.

J is TRBJ2-3 and V is TRBV6-5, with D perhaps matching TRBD1 (7 bases). Trimming left V 9 bases short and J 5 bases short, with 18 bases between. The germline gives CDR1 MNHEY, CDR2 SVGAGI. CDR3 length equals 14 residues. The CDR3 bases are TGTGCCAGTCGGAGAGGCAGGGGGGTAGATACGCAGTATTTT. It specifies CASRRGRGVDTQYF.

This chain joins TRBV5-1 and TRBJ2-1, with a tentative D call TRBD2 (7 bases). CDR1 is SGHRS, CDR2 YFSETQ, per germline. V lost 1 base to trimming and J lost 5 bases, with 16 bases between them. The CDR3 has 16 residues. The CDR3 nucleotides are TGCGCCAGCAGCTTGAGAACTCTGCGGGGGCACAATGAGCAGTTCTTC. Protein: CASSLRTLRGHNEQFF.

In this sample, this clone turned up a few times. An end of the junction does not agree with germline; a read error may underlie this. V and J are TRBV10-1 and TRBJ2-2, with D perhaps TRBD2 (6 bases). CDR3 length: 13 amino acids. Germline V lookup: CDR1 WNHNN, CDR2 SYGVQD (reference sequence). CDR3 amino acids: CATRDGGPRGAVF. Written as DNA, the CDR3 is TGCGCCACCCGGGACGGGGGTCCCCGGGGAGCTGTTTTT.

This sequence joins TRBV25-1 and TRBJ2-5; TRBD2 matches at 8 bases. The CDR3 loop spans 14 amino acids. CDR1 and CDR2 (germline): MGHDK, SYGVNS. The junction had 5 bases not matched to a gene; V was cut back by 6 bases and J by 2 bases. CDR3 in amino acids: CASRAGGKQETQYF. Here the CDR3 DNA reads TGTGCCAGCAGGGCGGGGGGAAAACAAGAGACCCAGTACTTC.